These 20 T cell receptor beta chains were sequenced from one sample in a study of human T cells and chemical hapten exposure. Sample time point: healthy volunteer bleed at 2 weeks. Unfractionated whole blood served as the source for total RNA extraction. MiXCR was run by TCRdb on the RACE reads, yielding one entry per CDR3 protein. Of about 130,000 distinct CDR3 sequences in the sample, approximately 8.3% were seen once. The sequenced sample consisted of whole blood. The receptors originated from a male donor in good health. Some clones in this sample may be carry-over from other donors' samples.

The CDR3 region is CASSLKGGEQYF. DNA of the CDR3: TGTGCCAGCAGTTTAAAGGGGGGCGAGCAGTACTTC. The chain carries TRBV12-3 or TRBV12-4 and TRBJ2-7; D may correspond to TRBD1 or TRBD2 (6 bases each). The CDR3 length is 12 residues. V was clipped by 2 bases and J by 6 bases, with 8 bases between them.

This clonotype was detected ten times or more. The chain recombines TRBV20-1 with TRBJ2-7; D is perhaps TRBD2 (6 bases). Germline values: CDR1 DFQATT, CDR2 SNEGSKA (reference sequence). The V end lost 1 base, the J end lost 4 bases, and 23 bases lay between the germline ends. This CDR3 comprises 17 residues. CDR3 residues: CSARGRSGDPPSYEQYF. The DNA for the CDR3 is TGCAGTGCTAGAGGGAGATCGGGGGACCCGCCGTCTTACGAGCAGTACTTC.

V gene TRBV7-9 combines with J gene TRBJ2-2; TRBD2 matches at 10 bases. Germline values: CDR1 SEHNR, CDR2 FQNEAQ (reference sequence). The length of the CDR3 is 14 residues. The J segment lost 6 bases and the V segment lost 5 bases, leaving 3 bases of the junction unmatched. The CDR3 nucleotides read TGTGCCAGCAGCCCTAGCGGGAGACCCGGGGAGCTGTTTTTT. It encodes CASSPSGRPGELFF.

This clonotype was counted only a few times. The rearrangement links TRBV12-3 or TRBV12-4 to TRBJ1-5; D ambiguous. This CDR3 comprises 14 residues. The V end was cut by 3 bases, the J end by 7 bases, with 13 bases between. CDR3 residues: CASSFSRSGQPQHF. The CDR3 coding sequence is TGTGCCAGCAGTTTCTCGAGGTCGGGACAGCCCCAGCATTTT.

This clonotype was seen only a few times. V is TRBV12-3 or TRBV12-4 and J is TRBJ1-4; possibly TRBD1 for D (5 bases). Trimming stripped 6 bases from V and 2 bases from J, with 13 bases between. CDR3 length: 15 residues. The CDR3 loop reads CASRGSGGTNEKLFF. In nucleotides, the CDR3 is TGTGCCAGCAGGGGGTCTGGGGGGACTAATGAAAAACTGTTTTTT.

The rearrangement uses TRBV4-3 and TRBJ2-2, with 8 bases matching TRBD1. CDR3 length: 17 residues. Germline V lookup: CDR1 LGHNA, CDR2 YSLEER. With 0 bases clipped from V and 0 bases from J, the junction kept 3 bases outside the gene matches. The CDR3 coding sequence is TGCGCCAGCAGCCAAGAGACACAGGGGGCGAACACCGGGGAGCTGTTTTTT. It is translated as CASSQETQGANTGELFF.

This clonotype was seen a handful of times. The chain uses TRBV6-4 and TRBJ2-3; 7 nucleotides align to TRBD2. This CDR3 spans 15 amino acids. Germline assignment: CDR1 MRHNA and CDR2 SNTAGT. J lost 3 bases, V lost 4 bases, and 7 bases had no gene match. The CDR3 nucleotides are TGTGCCAGCAGTGGAGAGGGCGGGAGTACAGATACGCAGTATTTT. As protein: CASSGEGGSTDTQYF.

Only a few counts were recorded for this clonotype. The chain uses TRBV7-9 and TRBJ2-3; D gene unclear. V was trimmed by 3 bases and J by 2 bases, leaving 3 bases between them. The CDR3 extends over 12 amino acids. Looked up from germline, CDR1 is SEHNR and CDR2 is FQNEAQ (reference sequence). CDR3 residues: CASSFNTDTQYF. The DNA of the CDR3 is TGTGCCAGCAGCTTTAACACAGATACGCAGTATTTT.

This clonotype was observed a handful of times. This chain links TRBV12-3 or TRBV12-4 with TRBJ2-3, with 10 bases aligning to TRBD1. The CDR3 runs 18 residues. V lost 6 bases, J lost 3 bases, and 15 bases stayed unmatched. CDR3 residues: CASSSLPGDRGMTDTQYF. CDR3 DNA sequence: TGTGCCAGCAGCTCATTACCCGGGGACAGGGGTATGACAGATACGCAGTATTTT.

This clonotype was counted many times. V gene TRBV6-5 combines with J gene TRBJ2-7; D uncertain. Germline lookup yields CDR1 MNHEY and CDR2 SVGAGI. The CDR3 spans 14 residues. Trimming took off 6 bases at V and 5 bases at J, with 17 bases between the two ends. The DNA of the CDR3 is TGTGCCAGCAGCCGAGTTACGTCGAGCAACGAGCAGTACTTC. It encodes CASSRVTSSNEQYF.

In its sample, this clonotype was seen once. The rearrangement joins TRBV27 to TRBJ2-7; TRBD2 might be the D (6 bases). There are 14 residues in the CDR3. Germline assignment: CDR1 MNHEY and CDR2 SMNVEV (reference sequence). Trimming removed 3 bases at V and 1 base at J, with 10 bases between. The CDR3 DNA follows: TGTGCCAGCAGTTTTGTCGGGGGATCCTACGAGCAGTACTTC. Its protein is CASSFVGGSYEQYF.

This rearrangement joins TRBV20-1 to TRBJ2-3; 7 bases align to TRBD2. The CDR3 length is 18 residues. The V segment lost 4 bases and the J segment 3 bases; nucleotides outside the gene matches: 19. The germline V gene has CDR1 DFQATT and CDR2 SNEGSKA (reference sequence). The CDR3 loop reads CSANILGGAGNMTDTQYF. The CDR3 region has the DNA TGCAGTGCTAACATCCTGGGGGGAGCGGGAAATATGACAGATACGCAGTATTTT.

The chain uses TRBV4-2 and TRBJ2-2, with D perhaps matching TRBD1 (5 bases). The CDR3 totals 15 residues. Germline V gives CDR1 LGHNA, CDR2 YNFKEQ. V lost 0 bases and J lost 4, with 9 bases in between. The CDR3 sequence: CASSQDRTSTGELFF. The CDR3 bases are TGTGCCAGCAGCCAAGATAGGACATCCACCGGGGAGCTGTTTTTT.

This rearrangement joins TRBV10-3 to TRBJ1-2; maybe TRBD1 (6 bases). The CDR3 is 14 amino acids. Trimming removed 6 bases from V and 3 bases from J, with 14 bases in between. Germline V gene sequence: CDR1 ENHRY, CDR2 SYGVKD. The CDR3 sequence is CAISQQGFDYGYTF. CDR3 DNA: TGTGCCATCAGCCAACAGGGATTTGACTATGGCTACACCTTC.

This clonotype was seen at least ten times. This chain links TRBV6-6 with TRBJ2-1; TRBD1 aligns across 7 bases. Germline V gene lookup returns CDR1 MNHNY and CDR2 SVGAGI (reference sequence). J lost 10 bases, V lost 4 bases, and 7 bases had no gene match. This CDR3 is 13 amino acids long. CDR3 bases: TGTGCCAGCAGTTCAGGAAACAGGGGCGAGCAGTTCTTC. Translated: CASSSGNRGEQFF.

This clonotype was counted a few times. The chain combines TRBV5-4 with TRBJ1-2; no definite D call. The CDR3 extends over 13 amino acids. Germline values: CDR1 SGHNT, CDR2 YYREEE (reference sequence). Trimming left V 1 base short and J 7 bases short, with 11 bases between. CDR3 DNA sequence: TGTGCCAGCAGCTTGAAAACGGAGCGTGGCTACACCTTC. This gives the protein CASSLKTERGYTF.

The chain employs TRBV4-1 and TRBJ1-2; 11 bases align to TRBD1. CDR1 and CDR2 (germline): MGHRA, YSYEKL. V shed 0 bases and J 6 bases; nucleotides not matched to a gene: 6. The CDR3 covers 16 residues. CDR3 loop: CASSQEQDRGPDGYTF. CDR3 DNA: TGCGCCAGCAGCCAAGAACAGGACAGGGGGCCGGATGGCTACACCTTC.

The J gene is TRBJ2-7, the V gene TRBV6-6; no reliable D call. The V and J ends lost 7 bases and 7 bases respectively, with 11 bases between them. The germline V gene encodes CDR1 MNHNY and CDR2 SVGAGI (reference sequence). The CDR3 spans 11 residues. Here the CDR3 reads CASTRAREQYF. Written as DNA, the CDR3 is TGTGCCAGCACGCGAGCTAGGGAGCAGTACTTC.

J is TRBJ2-7 and V is TRBV4-2, with 8 nucleotides matching TRBD1. The CDR3 is 14 residues long. V dropped 3 bases and J dropped 2; count of bases not matched to a gene: 3. Germline CDR1 reads LGHNA; CDR2 reads YNFKEQ. CDR3 coding DNA: TGTGCCAGCAGCCACGACAGGGGAACCTACGAGCAGTACTTC. This codes for CASSHDRGTYEQYF.

This clonotype was picked up a small number of times. V usage is TRBV7-8 and J usage is TRBJ1-1, with 10 nucleotides matching TRBD1. The ends lost 5 bases at V and 4 bases at J; junction bases unmatched: 4. Germline loops: CDR1 SGHVS, CDR2 FQNEAQ. The CDR3 extends over 14 amino acids. The CDR3 nucleotides are TGTGCCAGCAGCAACCGGGACAGGGGCACTGAAGCTTTCTTT. This sequence encodes CASSNRDRGTEAFF.